Included here is one T cell receptor beta chain sequence, with context. This sample was included in a study of blood T cell repertoires in COVID-19. Study information: The study drew acute and convalescent COVID-19 samples from the United States, Italy and Spain. PBMCs, B-cell-depleted T cells, or T cells provided the cDNA or gDNA that made up the material.

The germline CDR1 and CDR2 sequences are SGHTA and FQGTGA. V lost 5 bases, J lost 2 bases, and 12 bases lay in between. The CDR3 length is 14 residues. Per the original data handling: Scientists estimated how many nucleated cells there were by amplifying reference gene primers. Assay: immunoSEQ multiplex PCR; the TCRdb copy retains only in-frame clones and omits some. The V and J calls and clone size were taken over from that table, and D and trimming were inferred from the DNA. In the table there are more than 65,000 clones, under 85% of which are singletons. Input material: peripheral blood. The chain employs TRBV7-3 and TRBJ1-1, with a possible D match to TRBD1 (6 bases). This TCR was sampled from a man in his sixties with acute or convalescent COVID-19. This CDR3 reads CASSPTGTNTEAFF. In DNA, the CDR3 is TGTGCCAGCAGCCCGACAGGTACTAACACTGAAGCTTTCTTT.